This T cell receptor (beta chain) was identified during a study of blood T cell repertoires in COVID-19. Study at large: Some COVID-19 samples were acute and others convalescent; all came from the United States, Italy and Spain. PBMCs, B-cell-depleted T cells, or T cells were the source of the cDNA or gDNA that made up the material.

Study processing details: Reference gene primer amplification yielded estimated nucleated cell counts. The method was immunoSEQ multiplex PCR; TCRdb's version includes in-frame clones alone and lacks a portion of them. V and J calls plus clone size are reproduced from that table; the DNA served to infer D and trimming. The repertoire holds about 98,000 clones, with roughly 80% as singletons. This CDR3 region has 14 residues. V lost 6 bases to trimming and J lost 1 base, with 12 bases between them. The germline V gene has CDR1 SNHLY and CDR2 FYNNEI. The TCR comes from a woman of 80 years or more with acute or convalescent COVID-19. Sequenced: peripheral blood. V is TRBV2 and J is TRBJ1-1; perhaps TRBD1 as D (6 bases). The CDR3 spells CASRLLQGNTEAFF. The CDR3, as DNA: TGTGCCAGCAGGCTATTACAGGGGAACACTGAAGCTTTCTTT.